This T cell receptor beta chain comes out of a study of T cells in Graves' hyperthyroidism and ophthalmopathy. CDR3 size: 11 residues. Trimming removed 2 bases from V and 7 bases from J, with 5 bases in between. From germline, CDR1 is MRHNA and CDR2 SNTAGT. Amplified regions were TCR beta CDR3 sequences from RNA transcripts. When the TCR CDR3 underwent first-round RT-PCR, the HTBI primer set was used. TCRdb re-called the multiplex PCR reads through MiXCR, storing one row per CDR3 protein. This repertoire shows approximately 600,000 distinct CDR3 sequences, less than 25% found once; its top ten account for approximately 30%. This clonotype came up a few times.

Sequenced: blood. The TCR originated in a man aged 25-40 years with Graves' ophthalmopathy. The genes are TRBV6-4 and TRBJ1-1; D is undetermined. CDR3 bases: TGTGCCAGCAGTGACGGGATTGAAGCTTTCTTT. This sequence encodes CASSDGIEAFF.